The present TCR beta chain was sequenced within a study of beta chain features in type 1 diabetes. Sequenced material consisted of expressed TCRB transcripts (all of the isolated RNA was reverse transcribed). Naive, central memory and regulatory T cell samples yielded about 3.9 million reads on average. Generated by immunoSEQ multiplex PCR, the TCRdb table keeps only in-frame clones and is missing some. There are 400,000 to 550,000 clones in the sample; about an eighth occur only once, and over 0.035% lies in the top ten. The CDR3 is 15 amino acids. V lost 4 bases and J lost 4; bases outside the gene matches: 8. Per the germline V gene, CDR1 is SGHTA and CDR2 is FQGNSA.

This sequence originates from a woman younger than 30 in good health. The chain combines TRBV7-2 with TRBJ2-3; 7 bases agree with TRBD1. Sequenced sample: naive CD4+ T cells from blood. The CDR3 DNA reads TGTGCCAGCAGCTGGAACAGGGGCGCCGCAGATACGCAGTATTTT. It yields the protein CASSWNRGAADTQYF.